This is a list of T cell receptor beta chains from one sample in a study of a mutant IDH1 vaccine in newly diagnosed glioma. These TCRs' antigens remain unknown. Sequenced by immunoSEQ multiplex PCR; TCRdb stores in-frame clones only, minus some. The data show tens of thousands of clones, roughly three quarters seen once. Material: PBMCs, obtained from a glioma patient whose treatment included an IDH1 peptide vaccine. Receptors originate from a woman aged 40 to 50 with glioma. Some clones in this sample may be carry-over from other donors' samples. The conserved cysteine and the conserved F or W are not part of the CDR3 here. Part of the rows lack a size; the others show once, few, many or a class for expanded clones.

v_call clone_size cdr3_aa
TRBV18 . ASSPWDTPDTQY
TRBV2 . ASSAGLAGVSEWTGELF
TRBV7-7 . ASSSPTSGGREQY
TRBV30 . AWSPGTGYEKLF
TRBV27 . ASSSPRWAGGSYEQY
TRBV30 . AWSVAPGGTYEQY
TRBV15 . ATAYGAGDNQETQY
TRBV5-4 . ASSFGGEVETQY
TRBV4-1 . ASSHTRQGLDSPLH
TRBV5-1 . ASSLNRETQY
TRBV11-2 . ASSLGTRGVYGYT
TRBV10-3 . AISEPGTASNQPQH
TRBV4-1 . ASSQDPNAGRIEKLF
TRBV7-2 once ASSLVPGNTEAF
TRBV27 . ASSLGGRGSGELF
TRBV2 . ASRGPNTEAF
TRBV19 . ASSTRGGFANTGELF
TRBV30 . AWNHRGIGTGELF
TRBV5-1 . ASSLGGLAGTEAF
TRBV12-5 . ASGTGQGAYEQY
TRBV5-1 once ASSLAGVRGTEAF
TRBV30 few AWSGDSNEKLF
TRBV6-5 . ASSTGNGETQY
TRBV18 . ASSPAPSTAWDSLYGGYT
TRBV9 . ASSVVPEVTDTQY
TRBV7-2 . ASSLAFIPEAF
TRBV4-3 . ASSQDVQVPGELF
TRBV7-8 . ASSLRRVGEHTQY
TRBV6-1 . ATSLAASNQPQH
TRBV9 . ASSMVAVSYEQY
TRBV19 once ASSSGLTSGAYTDTQY
TRBV30 . AWTGSHRGYGYT
TRBV2 . ASSELGSGAF
TRBV7-2 . ASSLGYGGSPLH
TRBV7-8 . ASSGAGDYNEQF
TRBV6-5 . ASSYSPGSTEAF
TRBV30 . AWRGSSGNTIY
TRBV9 . ASSYLDSSHYYEQY
TRBV27 . ASSLPGLNNSPLH
TRBV9 . ASSVGRAGEGTDTQY
TRBV15 once ATSWGTGHYEQY
TRBV9 . ASSPRGRGGTDTQY
TRBV19 . ASTTPRRNYGYT
TRBV9 . ASSVGGTPGTDTQY
TRBV7-2 . ASSAYGYT
TRBV5-8 once ASSLDTGGSPLH